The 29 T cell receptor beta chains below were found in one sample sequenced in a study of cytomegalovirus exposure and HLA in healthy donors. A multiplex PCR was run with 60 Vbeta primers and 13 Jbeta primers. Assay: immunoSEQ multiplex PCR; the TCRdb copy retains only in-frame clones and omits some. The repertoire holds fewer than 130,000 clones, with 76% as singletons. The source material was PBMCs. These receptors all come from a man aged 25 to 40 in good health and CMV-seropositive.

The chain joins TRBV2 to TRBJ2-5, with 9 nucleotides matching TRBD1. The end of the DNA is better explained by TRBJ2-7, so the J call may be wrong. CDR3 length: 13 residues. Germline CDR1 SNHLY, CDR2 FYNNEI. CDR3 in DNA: TGTGCCAGCAGACGGGACAGGGCCTACGAGCAGTACTTC. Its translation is CASRRDRAYEQYF.

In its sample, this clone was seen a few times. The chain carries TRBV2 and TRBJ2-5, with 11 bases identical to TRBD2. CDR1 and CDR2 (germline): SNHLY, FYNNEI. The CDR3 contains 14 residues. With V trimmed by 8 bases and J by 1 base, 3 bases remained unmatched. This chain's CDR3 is CASRTSGFQETQYF. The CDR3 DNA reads TGTGCCAGCCGGACTAGCGGGTTCCAAGAGACCCAGTACTTC.

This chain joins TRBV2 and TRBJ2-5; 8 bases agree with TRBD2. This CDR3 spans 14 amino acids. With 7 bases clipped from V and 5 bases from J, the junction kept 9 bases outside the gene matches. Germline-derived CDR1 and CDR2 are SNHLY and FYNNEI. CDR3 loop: CASIGGGSGETQYF. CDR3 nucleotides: TGTGCCAGCATCGGGGGGGGGTCGGGTGAGACCCAGTACTTC.

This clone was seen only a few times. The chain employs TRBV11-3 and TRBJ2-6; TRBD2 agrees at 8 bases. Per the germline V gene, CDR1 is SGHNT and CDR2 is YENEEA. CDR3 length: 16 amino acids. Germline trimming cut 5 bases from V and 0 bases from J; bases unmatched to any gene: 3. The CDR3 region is CASSPGGPSGANVLTF. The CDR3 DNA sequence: TGTGCCAGCAGCCCGGGGGGGCCCTCTGGGGCCAACGTCCTGACTTTC.

The chain's CDR3 is CASSSFSGDTQYF. CDR3 bases: TGTGCCAGCAGCTCCTTTAGCGGAGATACGCAGTATTTT. V gene TRBV7-7 combines with J gene TRBJ2-3, with D possibly being TRBD2 (6 bases). Germline assignment: CDR1 SSHAT and CDR2 FNYEAQ (reference sequence). The germline V and J ends were trimmed by 4 bases and 5 bases, with 10 bases remaining between them. The CDR3 runs to 13 residues.

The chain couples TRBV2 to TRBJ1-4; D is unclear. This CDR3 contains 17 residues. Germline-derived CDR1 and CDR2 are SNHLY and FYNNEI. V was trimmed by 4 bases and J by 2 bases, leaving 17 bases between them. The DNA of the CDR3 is TGTGCCAGCAGTGGTAGAGGTCGATCGAGGACTAATGAAAAACTGTTTTTT. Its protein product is CASSGRGRSRTNEKLFF.

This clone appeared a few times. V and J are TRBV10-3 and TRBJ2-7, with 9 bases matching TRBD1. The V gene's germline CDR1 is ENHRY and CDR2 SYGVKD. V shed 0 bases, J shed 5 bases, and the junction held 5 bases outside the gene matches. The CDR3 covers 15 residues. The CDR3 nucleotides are TGTGCCATCAGTGAGTCGATGGACAGGGGCCACGAGCAGTACTTC. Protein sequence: CAISESMDRGHEQYF.

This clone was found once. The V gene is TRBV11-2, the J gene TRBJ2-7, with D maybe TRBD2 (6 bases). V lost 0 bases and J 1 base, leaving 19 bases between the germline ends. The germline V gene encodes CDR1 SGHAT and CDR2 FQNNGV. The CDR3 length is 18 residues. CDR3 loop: CASSLDSVRGKYSYEQYF. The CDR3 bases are TGTGCCAGCAGCTTAGATTCAGTCCGGGGGAAGTATTCCTACGAGCAGTACTTC.

The CDR3 region has the DNA TGCGCCAGCAGCCAGATACCCCGGGACAGGGCCTACAATGAGCAGTTCTTC. Translating it yields CASSQIPRDRAYNEQFF. The chain combines TRBV4-3 with TRBJ2-1, with 9 bases lining up with TRBD1. V shed 3 bases and J 2 bases; nucleotides not matched to a gene: 8. The germline V gene has CDR1 LGHNA and CDR2 YSLEER. The CDR3 totals 17 residues.

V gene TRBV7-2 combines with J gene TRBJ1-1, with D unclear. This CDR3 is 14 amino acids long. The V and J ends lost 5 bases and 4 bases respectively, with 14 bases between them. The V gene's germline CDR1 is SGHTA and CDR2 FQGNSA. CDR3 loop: CASSQRGGGTEAFF. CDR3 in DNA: TGTGCCAGCAGCCAAAGAGGTGGTGGCACTGAAGCTTTCTTT.

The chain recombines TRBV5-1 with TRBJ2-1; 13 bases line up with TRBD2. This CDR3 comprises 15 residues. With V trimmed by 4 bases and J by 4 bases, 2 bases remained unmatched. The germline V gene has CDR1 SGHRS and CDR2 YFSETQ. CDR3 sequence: CASSALAGGYNEQFF. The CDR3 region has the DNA TGCGCCAGCAGCGCACTAGCGGGGGGGTACAATGAGCAGTTCTTC.

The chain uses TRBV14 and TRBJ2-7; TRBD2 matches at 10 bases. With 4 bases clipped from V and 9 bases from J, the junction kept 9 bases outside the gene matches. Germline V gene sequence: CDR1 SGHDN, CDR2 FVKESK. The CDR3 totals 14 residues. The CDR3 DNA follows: TGTGCCAGCAGCCTAGCGGGACTAGCGATAGGGCAGTACTTC. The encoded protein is CASSLAGLAIGQYF.

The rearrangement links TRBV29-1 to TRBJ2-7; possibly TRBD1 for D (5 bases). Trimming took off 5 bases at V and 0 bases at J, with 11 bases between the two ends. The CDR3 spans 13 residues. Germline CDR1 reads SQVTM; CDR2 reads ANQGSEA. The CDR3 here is CSVRQGTSYEQYF. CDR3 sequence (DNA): TGCAGCGTTCGGCAGGGAACCTCCTACGAGCAGTACTTC.

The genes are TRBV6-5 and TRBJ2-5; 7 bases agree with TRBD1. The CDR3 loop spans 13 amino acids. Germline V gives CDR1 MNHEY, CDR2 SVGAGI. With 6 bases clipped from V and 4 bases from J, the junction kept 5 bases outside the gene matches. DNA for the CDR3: TGTGCCAGCAGGGGACAGCTGCGAGAGACCCAGTACTTC. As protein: CASRGQLRETQYF.

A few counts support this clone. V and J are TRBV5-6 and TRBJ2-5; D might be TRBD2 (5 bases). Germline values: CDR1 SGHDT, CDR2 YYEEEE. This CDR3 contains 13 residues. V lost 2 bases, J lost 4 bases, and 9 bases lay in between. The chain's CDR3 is CASSFGRGETQYF. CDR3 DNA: TGTGCCAGCAGCTTCGGACGGGGAGAGACCCAGTACTTC.

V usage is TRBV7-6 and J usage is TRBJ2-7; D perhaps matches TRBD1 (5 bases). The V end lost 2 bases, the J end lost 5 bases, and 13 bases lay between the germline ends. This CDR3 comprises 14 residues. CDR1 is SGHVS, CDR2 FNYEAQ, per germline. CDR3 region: CASSLKGSRDEQYF. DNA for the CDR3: TGTGCCAGCAGCTTAAAAGGGTCCAGGGACGAGCAGTACTTC. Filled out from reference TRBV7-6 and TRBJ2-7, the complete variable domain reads GAGVSQSPRYKVTKRGQDVALRCDPISGHVSLYWYRQALGQGPEFLTYFNYEAQQDKSGLPNDRFSAERPEGSISTLTIQRTEQRDSAMYRCASSLKGSRDEQYFGPGTRLTVT.

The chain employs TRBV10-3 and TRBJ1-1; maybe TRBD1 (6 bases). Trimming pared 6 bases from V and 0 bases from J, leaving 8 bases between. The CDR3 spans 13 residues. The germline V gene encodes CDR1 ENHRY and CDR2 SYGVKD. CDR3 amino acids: CAIRDSMNTEAFF. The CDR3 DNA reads TGTGCCATCAGGGACAGCATGAACACTGAAGCTTTCTTT.

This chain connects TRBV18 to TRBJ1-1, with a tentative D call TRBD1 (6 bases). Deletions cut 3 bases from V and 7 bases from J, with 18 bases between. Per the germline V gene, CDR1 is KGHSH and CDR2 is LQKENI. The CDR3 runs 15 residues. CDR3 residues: CASSPLSTGDYEAFF. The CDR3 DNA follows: TGTGCCAGCTCACCTCTATCGACAGGAGATTATGAAGCTTTCTTT.

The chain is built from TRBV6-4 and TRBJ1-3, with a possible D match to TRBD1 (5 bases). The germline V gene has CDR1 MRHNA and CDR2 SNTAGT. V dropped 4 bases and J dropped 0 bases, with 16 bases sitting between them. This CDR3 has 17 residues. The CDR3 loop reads CASSGELQVISGNTIYF. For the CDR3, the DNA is TGTGCCAGCAGTGGAGAATTACAGGTTATCTCTGGAAACACCATATATTTT.

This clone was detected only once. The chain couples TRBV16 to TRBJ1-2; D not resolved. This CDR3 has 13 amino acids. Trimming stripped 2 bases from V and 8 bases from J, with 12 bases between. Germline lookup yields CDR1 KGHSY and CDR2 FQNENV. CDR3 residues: CASSQEVTVGYTF. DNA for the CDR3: TGTGCCAGCAGCCAAGAGGTGACCGTCGGCTACACCTTC.

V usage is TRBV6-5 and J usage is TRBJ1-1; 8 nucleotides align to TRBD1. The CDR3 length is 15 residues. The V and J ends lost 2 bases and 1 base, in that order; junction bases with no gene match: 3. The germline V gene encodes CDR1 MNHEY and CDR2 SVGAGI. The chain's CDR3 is CASSYGQGGNTEAFF. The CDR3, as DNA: TGTGCCAGCAGTTACGGACAGGGCGGGAACACTGAAGCTTTCTTT.

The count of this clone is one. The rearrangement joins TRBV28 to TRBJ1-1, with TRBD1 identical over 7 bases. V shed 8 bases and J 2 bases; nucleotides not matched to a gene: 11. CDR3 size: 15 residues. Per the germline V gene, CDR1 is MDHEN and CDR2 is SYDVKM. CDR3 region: CASHRSGTANTEAFF. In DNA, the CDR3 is TGTGCCAGCCACAGATCCGGGACAGCAAACACTGAAGCTTTCTTT.

The CDR3 sequence is CASSFGRARYEQYF. The CDR3, as DNA: TGTGCCAGCAGTTTCGGCAGGGCCCGCTACGAGCAGTACTTC. This chain links TRBV27 with TRBJ2-7; D is perhaps TRBD1 (5 bases). Germline CDR1 reads MNHEY; CDR2 reads SMNVEV (reference sequence). Trimming removed 3 bases at V and 3 bases at J, with 12 bases between. The CDR3 contains 14 residues.

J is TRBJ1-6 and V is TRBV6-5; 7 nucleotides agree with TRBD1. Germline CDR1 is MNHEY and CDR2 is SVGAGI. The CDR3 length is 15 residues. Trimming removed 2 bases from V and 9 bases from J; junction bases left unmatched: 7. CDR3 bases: TGTGCCAGCAGTTACCCAGGGGGAGAGTTTTCACCCCTCCACTTT. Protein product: CASSYPGGEFSPLHF.

CDR3 loop: CATKEDRDTGELFF. The CDR3 nucleotides are TGTGCCACCAAAGAGGACAGGGACACCGGGGAGCTGTTTTTT. J is TRBJ2-2 and V is TRBV19; 8 nucleotides line up with TRBD1. Per germline, CDR1 LNHDA and CDR2 SQIVND (reference sequence). This CDR3 is 14 amino acids long. Trimming took 10 bases from V and 3 from J; bases not matched to a gene: 7.

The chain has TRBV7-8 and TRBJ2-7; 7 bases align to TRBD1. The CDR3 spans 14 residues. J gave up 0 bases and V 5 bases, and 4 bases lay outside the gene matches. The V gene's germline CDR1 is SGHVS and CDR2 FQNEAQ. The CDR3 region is CASSVDRNSYEQYF. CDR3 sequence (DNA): TGTGCCAGCAGCGTGGACAGGAACTCCTACGAGCAGTACTTC.

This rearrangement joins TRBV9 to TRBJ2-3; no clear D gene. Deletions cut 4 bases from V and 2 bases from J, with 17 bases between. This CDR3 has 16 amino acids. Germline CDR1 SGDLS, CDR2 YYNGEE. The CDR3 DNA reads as TGTGCCAGCAGCCCCACATCCCGGGTCGCCACAGATACGCAGTATTTT. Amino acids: CASSPTSRVATDTQYF. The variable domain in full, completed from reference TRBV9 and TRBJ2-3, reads DSGVTQTPKHLITATGQRVTLRCSPRSGDLSVYWYQQSLDQGLQFLIQYYNGEERAKGNILERFSAQQFPDLHSELNLSSLELGDSALYFCASSPTSRVATDTQYFGPGTRLTVL.

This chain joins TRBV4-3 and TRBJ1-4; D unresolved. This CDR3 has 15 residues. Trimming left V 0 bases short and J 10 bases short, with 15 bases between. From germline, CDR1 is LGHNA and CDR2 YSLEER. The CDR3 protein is CASSQDYGLGGKLFF. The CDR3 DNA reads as TGCGCCAGCAGCCAAGATTACGGCTTGGGAGGAAAACTGTTTTTT.

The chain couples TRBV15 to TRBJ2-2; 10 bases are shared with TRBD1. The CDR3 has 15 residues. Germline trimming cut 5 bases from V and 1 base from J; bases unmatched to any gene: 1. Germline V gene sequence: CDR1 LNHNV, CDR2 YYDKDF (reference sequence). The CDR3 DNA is TGTGCCACCAGCGGGGACAGGGGGAACACCGGGGAGCTGTTTTTT. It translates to CATSGDRGNTGELFF.